The 20 T cell receptor beta chains given below trace back to one sample, sequenced in a study of blood T cells in healthy people across ages. Sample-barcoded 5' priming and a J-beta primer mix drove a second PCR of roughly 6 to 12 cycles. TCRdb itself ran the 5' RACE reads through MiXCR, one entry per CDR3 protein. The data show around 1.5 million distinct CDR3 sequences, 55% to 75% seen once. Sequencing input: blood. The source is a man between 18 and 35 years old in good health.

The rearrangement links TRBV20-1 to TRBJ2-5, with TRBD1 as a possible D gene (6 bases). The J call may be wrong; the DNA end is better matched by TRBJ2-7. Germline V gene data show CDR1 as DFQATT and CDR2 as SNEGSKA (reference sequence). This CDR3 comprises 14 residues. The CDR3 reads CSARGTVVSYEQYF. In DNA form, the CDR3 reads TGCAGTGCTAGAGGGACAGTAGTTTCCTACGAGCAGTACTTC.

This chain uses TRBV20-1 with TRBJ2-7; D not resolved. The germline V gene has CDR1 DFQATT and CDR2 SNEGSKA (reference sequence). The CDR3 consists of 10 residues. With 2 bases removed from V and 6 bases from J, the gap between germline ends came to 5 bases. This CDR3 reads CSARYGEQYF. As DNA, the CDR3 is TGCAGTGCTAGATACGGCGAGCAGTACTTC.

This rearrangement joins TRBV4-1 to TRBJ2-3, with D tentatively TRBD1 or TRBD2 (5 bases each). The CDR3 runs 14 residues. Trimming stripped 4 bases from V and 6 bases from J, with 14 bases between. Germline CDR1 is MGHRA and CDR2 is YSYEKL. The CDR3 coding sequence is TGCGCCAGCAGCCTCTCGAGGGGCTTCGATACGCAGTATTTT. This sequence encodes CASSLSRGFDTQYF.

This clonotype came up once. The rearrangement uses TRBV27 and TRBJ1-2; 7 positions match TRBD1. This CDR3 region has 12 residues. The trim removed 5 bases at V and 7 bases at J, leaving 4 bases unmatched. Germline V gene sequence: CDR1 MNHEY, CDR2 SMNVEV (reference sequence). The CDR3 sequence is CASSDRESGYTF. The CDR3 region has the DNA TGTGCCAGCAGTGACAGGGAATCTGGCTACACCTTC.

This clonotype was detected a few times. DNA for the CDR3: TGCAGCGTATTGATCCCCGGGACAGGGTATAATCCCGGCTACACCTTC. It codes for CSVLIPGTGYNPGYTF. The chain links TRBV29-1 to TRBJ1-2; TRBD1 aligns across 9 bases. CDR1 is SQVTM and CDR2 is ANQGSEA in the germline V gene. The CDR3 has 16 amino acids. J gave up 8 bases and V 6 bases, and 19 bases lay outside the gene matches.

This clonotype was seen a handful of times. The chain recombines TRBV6-2 or TRBV6-3 with TRBJ1-2; 10 bases map to TRBD1. V lost 7 bases and J lost 6; bases outside the gene matches: 5. Per germline, CDR1 MNHEY and CDR2 SVGEGT. The CDR3 loop spans 13 amino acids. In DNA form, the CDR3 reads TGTGCCAGCAAGACAGGGGGCGCGAATGGCTACACCTTC. As protein: CASKTGGANGYTF.

V is TRBV15 and J is TRBJ1-2; D is uncertain. Trimming took 0 bases from V and 2 from J, leaving 19 bases between them. CDR1 is LNHNV and CDR2 is YYDKDF in the germline V gene (reference sequence). CDR3 size: 18 residues. The CDR3 loop reads CATSRDSIGSLLNYGYTF. As DNA, the CDR3 is TGTGCCACCAGCAGAGATTCCATCGGAAGCCTGCTAAACTATGGCTACACCTTC.

For this clonotype: The junction departs from germline at one end; a sequencing error may be responsible. This chain connects TRBV12-3 or TRBV12-4 to TRBJ2-7; either TRBD1 or TRBD2 may supply D (7 bases each). The CDR3 runs 16 residues. CDR3 coding DNA: TGTGCCAGCAGTCGGGGAGGGGGCCGGAGCTCCCACGAGCAGTACTTC. Translation: CASSRGGGRSSHEQYF.

As to this clonotype: One end of the junction is discordant with germline, which a read error may explain. The chain combines TRBV3-1 with TRBJ2-3, with D tentatively TRBD2 (6 bases). CDR3 size: 17 residues. CDR1 and CDR2 from the germline V gene are LGHDT and YNNKEL (reference sequence). The CDR3 reads CASRQAGEGPGTDTQYF. DNA of the CDR3: TGTGCCAGCAGACAAGCGGGCGAGGGTCCTGGCACAGATACGCAGTATTTT.

This sequence joins TRBV6-5 and TRBJ2-5; 8 positions match TRBD2. Germline CDR1 MNHEY, CDR2 SVGAGI. V shed 0 bases, J shed 3 bases, and the junction held 6 bases outside the gene matches. The CDR3 has 16 residues. DNA of the CDR3: TGTGCCAGCAGTTACTCGTGGCTAGCGGGCAAAGAGACCCAGTACTTC. This translates into CASSYSWLAGKETQYF.

V and J are TRBV9 and TRBJ2-4; the D gene could be TRBD1 or TRBD2 (5 bases each). CDR1 SGDLS and CDR2 YYNGEE come from the germline V gene. CDR3 size: 14 residues. The V and J ends lost 3 bases and 5 bases respectively, with 12 bases between them. The CDR3: CASSAWDGENIQYF. The DNA for the CDR3 is TGTGCCAGCAGCGCTTGGGACGGCGAAAACATTCAGTACTTC.

The chain links TRBV27 to TRBJ2-6; tentative D call: TRBD1 (6 bases). V lost 6 bases to trimming and J lost 2 bases, with 23 bases between them. Per germline, CDR1 MNHEY and CDR2 SMNVEV (reference sequence). The CDR3 runs 19 residues. The DNA of the CDR3 is TGTGCCAGCAGGAAGGACAGACCCCTTATGGGCCCTGGGGCCAACGTCCTGACTTTC. It yields the protein CASRKDRPLMGPGANVLTF.

The V gene is TRBV27, the J gene TRBJ1-1; D unclear. Trimming left V 5 bases short and J 0 bases short, with 13 bases between. The CDR3 totals 15 residues. Per germline, CDR1 MNHEY and CDR2 SMNVEV (reference sequence). The CDR3 is CASSPSKVLNTEAFF. The CDR3 coding sequence is TGTGCCAGCAGTCCCTCCAAGGTCCTGAACACTGAAGCTTTCTTT.

This clonotype came up a few times. As DNA, the CDR3 is TGTGCCAGCAGCTCCGACAGAGATACGCAGTATTTT. Translated: CASSSDRDTQYF. This sequence joins TRBV11-3 and TRBJ2-3, with a possible D match to TRBD1 (5 bases). Germline CDR1 SGHNT, CDR2 YENEEA. CDR3 length: 12 amino acids. Trimming shortened V by 4 bases and J by 5 bases, and 7 bases separated the two germline ends. Drawing the rest from reference TRBV11-3 and TRBJ2-3, the complete variable domain is EAGVVQSPRYKIIEKKQPVAFWCNPISGHNTLYWYLQNLGQGPELLIRYENEEAVDDSQLPKDRFSAERLKGVDSTLKIQPAELGDSAVYLCASSSDRDTQYFGPGTRLTVL.

This clonotype has more than one count but fewer than ten. This sequence joins TRBV7-2 and TRBJ2-7; no reliable D call. The V gene's germline CDR1 is SGHTA and CDR2 FQGNSA. V gave up 4 bases and J gave up 0 bases, with 7 bases separating them. CDR3 size: 13 residues. CDR3 protein: CASSYPTSYEQYF. The CDR3 bases are TGTGCCAGCAGCTACCCAACCTCCTACGAGCAGTACTTC.

The chain uses TRBV20-1 and TRBJ2-4; D is unresolved. Deletions cut 0 bases from V and 1 base from J, with 13 bases between. CDR1 DFQATT and CDR2 SNEGSKA come from the germline V gene (reference sequence). There are 16 residues in the CDR3. CDR3 sequence reads: CSARDYMIAAKNIQYF. CDR3 bases: TGCAGTGCTAGAGATTATATGATCGCGGCCAAAAACATTCAGTACTTC.

The chain carries TRBV20-1 and TRBJ2-2, with D hard to call. V shed 4 bases and J shed 7 bases, with 4 bases lying between them. Germline lookup yields CDR1 DFQATT and CDR2 SNEGSKA (reference sequence). The CDR3 is made up of 10 amino acids. The CDR3 sequence: CSAKCGELFF. CDR3 DNA: TGCAGTGCTAAATGCGGGGAGCTGTTTTTT.

This clonotype was recorded only once. The chain joins TRBV12-3 or TRBV12-4 to TRBJ2-2, with TRBD2 as a possible D gene (5 bases). The V end was cut by 7 bases, the J end by 4 bases, with 19 bases between. This CDR3 has 16 amino acids. The CDR3 region has the DNA TGTGCCAGCATCCCAATGCTGAGAGGGTGCACCGGGGAGCTGTTTTTT. Translation gives CASIPMLRGCTGELFF.

The CDR3 DNA sequence: TGTGCCAGCAGCCGGAGCGTTGGAGAGCAAGAGACCCAGTACTTC. Translation: CASSRSVGEQETQYF. The rearrangement uses TRBV3-1 and TRBJ2-5; D remains ambiguous. The CDR3 totals 15 residues. Germline assignment: CDR1 LGHDT and CDR2 YNNKEL (reference sequence). Trimming removed 4 bases from V and 2 bases from J, with 14 bases in between.

The chain joins TRBV6-6 to TRBJ2-3; perhaps TRBD1 as D (5 bases). V lost 2 bases and J 3 bases, leaving 12 bases between the germline ends. The germline gives CDR1 MNHNY, CDR2 SVGAGI (reference sequence). This CDR3 is 15 amino acids long. The DNA for the CDR3 is TGTGCCAGCAGTTACGCTATCAGGGATACAGATACGCAGTATTTT. The encoded protein is CASSYAIRDTDTQYF.